The 15 T cell receptor beta chains below all came from one sample that was sequenced in a study of blood T cell repertoires in COVID-19. TCRdb keeps only in-frame clones here, not all; method: immunoSEQ multiplex PCR. This sample has 130,000 to 150,000 clones, with roughly 88% found just once. Material: PBMCs or T cells enriched from blood (not recorded which). The receptors here all came from a woman in her twenties or thirties with acute COVID-19.

This chain uses TRBV18 with TRBJ2-5, with 12 bases fitting TRBD2. The CDR3 is 16 residues long. Germline lookup yields CDR1 KGHSH and CDR2 LQKENI. Unmatched junction bases numbered 4, after V lost 3 bases and J lost 2 bases. The CDR3 loop reads CASSPASGRDQETQYF. DNA of the CDR3: TGTGCCAGCTCACCGGCTAGCGGGAGGGATCAAGAGACCCAGTACTTC.

This sequence joins TRBV4-1 and TRBJ1-1; TRBD1 might be the D (5 bases). The CDR3 is made up of 15 amino acids. Germline V lookup: CDR1 MGHRA, CDR2 YSYEKL. Trimming took 3 bases from V and 0 from J, leaving 11 bases between them. The CDR3 DNA reads as TGCGCCAGCAGCCACCCGACGGGGGTGAACACTGAAGCTTTCTTT. Protein sequence: CASSHPTGVNTEAFF.

Here the CDR3 DNA reads TGTGCCAGCAGTTTATACCAGGCGGAGACCCAGTACTTC. This gives the protein CASSLYQAETQYF. The gene calls are TRBV12-3 or TRBV12-4 and TRBJ2-5; D call uncertain. Trimming left V 2 bases short and J 5 bases short, with 9 bases between. This CDR3 has 13 residues.

The chain joins TRBV12-3 or TRBV12-4 to TRBJ1-1; D gene uncertain. V was pared by 3 bases and J by 8 bases, with 10 bases between. This CDR3 spans 12 amino acids. The CDR3 DNA reads TGTGCCAGCAGTTTGGAGCTGATGGAAGCTTTCTTT. Translating it yields CASSLELMEAFF.

This clone was recorded only once. This chain links TRBV28 with TRBJ2-7; tentative D call: TRBD1 (6 bases). The V and J ends lost 6 bases and 0 bases respectively, with 12 bases between them. CDR1 and CDR2 (germline): MDHEN, SYDVKM. The CDR3 is made up of 14 amino acids. The chain's CDR3 is CASSKTGFSYEQYF. The CDR3 DNA reads TGTGCCAGCAGCAAAACAGGGTTCTCCTACGAGCAGTACTTC.

This chain uses TRBV28 with TRBJ2-5; 11 bases match TRBD2. The V and J ends lost 1 base and 0 bases, in that order; junction bases with no gene match: 1. CDR3 length equals 16 residues. Germline V gene lookup returns CDR1 MDHEN and CDR2 SYDVKM. CDR3 region: CASSLSGLADQETQYF. For the CDR3, the DNA is TGTGCCAGCAGTTTATCGGGACTAGCGGACCAAGAGACCCAGTACTTC.

This clone was detected many times. V usage is TRBV4-1 and J usage is TRBJ2-7, with D possibly matching TRBD2 (6 bases). The CDR3 loop spans 16 amino acids. The V end lost 1 base, the J end lost 0 bases, and 13 bases lay between the germline ends. Germline V gene data show CDR1 as MGHRA and CDR2 as YSYEKL. The CDR3 region is CASSQVGTASSYEQYF. CDR3 in DNA: TGCGCCAGCAGCCAAGTGGGGACTGCCAGCTCCTACGAGCAGTACTTC.

CDR3 protein: CASRYTDRLNQPQHF. The CDR3 DNA sequence: TGTGCCAGCAGGTATACGGACAGGTTAAATCAGCCCCAGCATTTT. This chain connects TRBV28 to TRBJ1-5; the match to TRBD1 covers 7 bases. The CDR3 contains 15 residues. Germline V lookup: CDR1 MDHEN, CDR2 SYDVKM. V lost 6 bases, J lost 4 bases, and 9 bases stayed unmatched. The full variable domain, with the rest looked up from reference TRBV28 and TRBJ1-5, is DVKVTQSSRYLVKRTGEKVFLECVQDMDHENMFWYRQDPGLGLRLIYFSYDVKMKEKGDIPEGYSVSREKKERFSLILESASTNQTSMYLCASRYTDRLNQPQHFGDGTRLSIL.

This clone was recorded only once. The rearrangement uses TRBV7-3 and TRBJ2-1; 11 positions match TRBD2. J was trimmed by 3 bases and V by 5 bases; bases with no gene match: 21. The CDR3 contains 21 residues. Germline CDR1 and CDR2: SGHTA and FQGTGA. This CDR3 is CASSIFLRGTSGNLNYNEQFF. For the CDR3, the DNA is TGTGCCAGCAGCATCTTCCTACGCGGGACTAGCGGAAATCTAAACTACAATGAGCAGTTCTTC. Based on the CDR3 plus reference TRBV7-3 and TRBJ2-1, the full variable domain is GAGVSQTPSNKVTEKGKYVELRCDPISGHTALYWYRQSLGQGPEFLIYFQGTGAADDSGLPNDRFFAVRPEGSVSTLKIQRTERGDSAVYLCASSIFLRGTSGNLNYNEQFFGPGTRLTVL.

The chain is built from TRBV28 and TRBJ1-2, with TRBD1 as a possible D gene (6 bases). The length of the CDR3 is 14 residues. CDR1 and CDR2 from the germline V gene are MDHEN and SYDVKM. V was shortened by 6 bases and J by 4 bases, with 15 bases between the two germline ends. This CDR3 reads CASSTGGPSYGYTF. CDR3 DNA: TGTGCCAGCAGCACCGGGGGGCCGTCCTATGGCTACACCTTC.

The rearrangement links TRBV15 to TRBJ1-1; D call uncertain. The CDR3 runs to 14 residues. Germline loops: CDR1 LNHNV, CDR2 YYDKDF (reference sequence). V lost 1 base, J lost 0 bases, and 6 bases lay in between. The CDR3 loop reads CATSRVRMNTEAFF. DNA for the CDR3: TGTGCCACCAGCAGAGTTCGTATGAACACTGAAGCTTTCTTT.

The chain employs TRBV7-2 and TRBJ1-5; maybe TRBD1 (5 bases). Germline assignment: CDR1 SGHTA and CDR2 FQGNSA. V was pared by 3 bases and J by 0 bases, with 9 bases between. The CDR3 consists of 15 residues. The CDR3 loop is CASSLEGYSNQPQHF. CDR3 nucleotides: TGTGCCAGCAGCTTGGAGGGGTATAGCAATCAGCCCCAGCATTTT.

This sequence joins TRBV27 and TRBJ2-3; D is possibly TRBD2 (6 bases). CDR3 length: 15 residues. Trimming shortened V by 6 bases and J by 4 bases, and 17 bases separated the two germline ends. Germline CDR1 is MNHEY and CDR2 is SMNVEV (reference sequence). Here the CDR3 DNA reads TGTGCCAGCAGACTAAACCGGAGGGTGCCAGATACGCAGTATTTT. Translated: CASRLNRRVPDTQYF.

This sequence joins TRBV28 and TRBJ1-4; possible D gene TRBD1, 6 bases. Germline assignment: CDR1 MDHEN and CDR2 SYDVKM. The CDR3 has 16 amino acids. V lost 2 bases to trimming and J lost 2 bases, with 12 bases between them. CDR3 amino acids: CASSLDVGATNEKLFF. CDR3 DNA sequence: TGTGCCAGCAGTTTAGACGTGGGGGCGACTAATGAAAAACTGTTTTTT.

The rearrangement uses TRBV6-6 and TRBJ1-1; a weak D match, TRBD1 (5 bases). Germline CDR1 is MNHNY and CDR2 is SVGAGI (reference sequence). The V gene lost 2 bases and the J gene lost 5 bases, with 6 bases spanning the gap. The CDR3 has 12 residues. As DNA, the CDR3 is TGTGCCAGCAGTTACACAGGAACTGAAGCTTTCTTT. Translated, it gives CASSYTGTEAFF.